A single sample gave rise to the 15 T cell receptor beta chains below, sequenced in a study of blood T cell repertoires in COVID-19. Using immunoSEQ multiplex PCR, the repertoire was profiled, and TCRdb retains in-frame clones only, with some absent. The data contain around 200,000 clones, about 87% of them singletons. Sequenced input: PBMCs or T cells enriched from blood (not recorded which). These receptors came from a man aged 18 to 30 with acute COVID-19.

A few counts support this clone. The chain is built from TRBV12-5 and TRBJ2-3, with 11 bases matching TRBD2. The V gene's germline CDR1 is LGHNT and CDR2 FRNRAP. This CDR3 spans 16 amino acids. The V and J ends lost 3 bases and 3 bases, in that order; junction bases with no gene match: 5. The chain's CDR3 is CASGLRLAGNTDTQYF. Here the CDR3 DNA reads TGTGCTAGTGGTTTAAGACTAGCGGGAAATACAGATACGCAGTATTTT. Looking up the rest from reference TRBV12-5 and TRBJ2-3 gives the full variable domain: DARVTQTPRHKVTEMGQEVTMRCQPILGHNTVFWYRQTMMQGLELLAYFRNRAPLDDSGMPKDRFSAEMPDATLATLKIQPSEPRDSAVYFCASGLRLAGNTDTQYFGPGTRLTVL.

The rearrangement links TRBV14 to TRBJ2-7; 11 bases are shared with TRBD2. Unmatched junction bases numbered 9, after V lost 6 bases and J lost 5 bases. The V gene's germline CDR1 is SGHDN and CDR2 FVKESK. The CDR3 runs 15 residues. This chain's CDR3 is CASSYTSGSSHEQYF. CDR3 DNA: TGTGCCAGCAGTTACACTAGCGGGAGTTCCCACGAGCAGTACTTC. Full variable domain (outside the CDR3, taken from reference TRBV14 and TRBJ2-7): EAGVTQFPSHSVIEKGQTVTLRCDPISGHDNLYWYRRVMGKEIKFLLHFVKESKQDESGMPNNRFLAERTGGTYSTLKVQPAELEDSGVYFCASSYTSGSSHEQYFGPGTRLTVT.

This clone has more than one count but fewer than ten. V is TRBV19 and J is TRBJ2-7; TRBD2 is a possible D gene (6 bases). This CDR3 is 14 amino acids long. V was shortened by 3 bases and J by 0 bases, with 9 bases between the two germline ends. Germline loops: CDR1 LNHDA, CDR2 SQIVND (reference sequence). CDR3 protein: CASSIPGDSYEQYF. The DNA of the CDR3 is TGTGCCAGTAGTATTCCGGGGGACTCCTACGAGCAGTACTTC.

The J gene is TRBJ2-1, the V gene TRBV24-1; 7 bases fit TRBD1. This CDR3 region has 14 residues. The V gene end was trimmed by 4 bases and the J gene end by 5 bases; junction bases not matched to a gene: 4. Per the germline V gene, CDR1 is KGHDR and CDR2 is SFDVKD. CDR3 in amino acids: CATSDRGQNNEQFF. The DNA of the CDR3 is TGTGCCACCAGTGACCGGGGACAGAACAATGAGCAGTTCTTC.

V and J are TRBV5-4 and TRBJ1-1; 10 bases align to TRBD1. CDR3 length equals 16 residues. The germline V gene encodes CDR1 SGHNT and CDR2 YYREEE (reference sequence). The V gene end was trimmed by 0 bases and the J gene end by 5 bases; junction bases not matched to a gene: 7. DNA of the CDR3: TGTGCCAGCAGCTTGGACAACCCGGGACAGGGGACTGAAGCTTTCTTT. Its protein is CASSLDNPGQGTEAFF. The full variable domain, in which reference TRBV5-4 and TRBJ1-1 provide the parts outside the CDR3, is ETGVTQSPTHLIKTRGQQVTLRCSSQSGHNTVSWYQQALGQGPQFIFQYYREEENGRGNFPPRFSGLQFPNYSSELNVNALELDDSALYLCASSLDNPGQGTEAFFGQGTRLTVV.

This clone is a singleton in its sample. The chain employs TRBV4-1 and TRBJ1-1; 9 bases align to TRBD1. CDR3 length: 15 amino acids. Looked up from germline, CDR1 is MGHRA and CDR2 is YSYEKL. J gave up 4 bases and V 2 bases, and 5 bases lay outside the gene matches. Here the CDR3 DNA reads TGCGCCAGCAGCCAATCCGGGACAGGGAGCACTGAAGCTTTCTTT. It is translated as CASSQSGTGSTEAFF.

The J gene is TRBJ2-3, the V gene TRBV30; D might be TRBD2 (6 bases). The CDR3 is 19 amino acids. CDR1 and CDR2 from the germline V gene are GTSNPN and SVGIG (reference sequence). The V end lost 3 bases, the J end lost 6 bases, and 31 bases lay between the germline ends. CDR3 coding DNA: TGTGCCTGGAGAGGATCGGGACGGCTAGCGAGCCACTTCGTGGATACGCAGTATTTT. Residues: CAWRGSGRLASHFVDTQYF.

The chain uses TRBV4-1 and TRBJ2-5, with TRBD2 matching over 7 bases. CDR1 is MGHRA and CDR2 is YSYEKL in the germline V gene. Trimming removed 2 bases from V and 5 bases from J; junction bases left unmatched: 17. This CDR3 is built from 18 residues. CDR3 amino acids: CASSQTWEAGDGWETQYF. CDR3 DNA sequence: TGCGCCAGCAGCCAAACATGGGAGGCGGGAGATGGGTGGGAGACCCAGTACTTC.

This sequence joins TRBV5-6 and TRBJ1-3, with TRBD1 as a possible D gene (5 bases). The V gene's germline CDR1 is SGHDT and CDR2 YYEEEE. Trimming removed 10 bases at V and 1 base at J, with 21 bases between. The CDR3 has 16 amino acids. For the CDR3, the DNA is TGTGCCTGGACCGGGGGGGAGATATATTCTGGAAACACCATATATTTT. Translating gives CAWTGGEIYSGNTIYF.

For the CDR3, the DNA is TGTGCCAGCAGTTTAGCGGGAGGGCCGTCGCAGTACTTC. This encodes CASSLAGGPSQYF. The V gene is TRBV28, the J gene TRBJ2-7; 9 bases map to TRBD2. Trimming removed 2 bases from V and 9 bases from J; junction bases left unmatched: 5. This CDR3 has 13 residues. CDR1 is MDHEN, CDR2 SYDVKM, per germline.

The chain links TRBV7-6 to TRBJ1-1; possible D gene TRBD1, 5 bases. The germline CDR1 and CDR2 sequences are SGHVS and FNYEAQ. Trimming removed 5 bases at V and 0 bases at J, with 25 bases between. This CDR3 contains 19 residues. CDR3 sequence reads: CASSPRSPGEPTMNTEAFF. The CDR3 DNA is TGTGCCAGCAGCCCCCGTTCGCCGGGGGAACCAACGATGAACACTGAAGCTTTCTTT. The full variable domain, its missing parts supplied by reference TRBV7-6 and TRBJ1-1, is GAGVSQSPRYKVTKRGQDVALRCDPISGHVSLYWYRQALGQGPEFLTYFNYEAQQDKSGLPNDRFSAERPEGSISTLTIQRTEQRDSAMYRCASSPRSPGEPTMNTEAFFGQGTRLTVV.

This rearrangement joins TRBV19 to TRBJ1-1, with D possibly TRBD1 on 5 matching bases. This CDR3 has 13 residues. The germline V gene encodes CDR1 LNHDA and CDR2 SQIVND (reference sequence). V lost 6 bases, J lost 3 bases, and 11 bases lay in between. The CDR3 coding sequence is TGTGCCAGTAGGAACGACAGTGACACTGAAGCTTTCTTT. Its protein product is CASRNDSDTEAFF.

The chain has TRBV7-3 and TRBJ1-5; D is uncertain. CDR3 size: 13 residues. CDR1 and CDR2 from the germline V gene are SGHTA and FQGTGA. Trimming took 0 bases from V and 8 from J, leaving 8 bases between them. DNA of the CDR3: TGTGCCAGCAGCTTAACGGCGGAGAAGCCCCAGCATTTT. Translating gives CASSLTAEKPQHF.

The chain combines TRBV7-2 with TRBJ1-5; D call uncertain. The germline V gene has CDR1 SGHTA and CDR2 FQGNSA. This CDR3 has 14 amino acids. Trimming took off 5 bases at V and 3 bases at J, with 11 bases between the two ends. The CDR3 DNA follows: TGTGCCAGCAGCACTTGGGCAGACAATCAGCCCCAGCATTTT. Translation: CASSTWADNQPQHF.

This chain connects TRBV10-3 to TRBJ2-1; 11 positions agree with TRBD2. Germline V lookup: CDR1 ENHRY, CDR2 SYGVKD. CDR3 length: 15 amino acids. The J segment lost 4 bases and the V segment lost 2 bases, leaving 1 base of the junction unmatched. The chain's CDR3 is CAISETSGGYNEQFF. The CDR3 bases are TGTGCCATCAGTGAGACTAGCGGGGGTTACAATGAGCAGTTCTTC.